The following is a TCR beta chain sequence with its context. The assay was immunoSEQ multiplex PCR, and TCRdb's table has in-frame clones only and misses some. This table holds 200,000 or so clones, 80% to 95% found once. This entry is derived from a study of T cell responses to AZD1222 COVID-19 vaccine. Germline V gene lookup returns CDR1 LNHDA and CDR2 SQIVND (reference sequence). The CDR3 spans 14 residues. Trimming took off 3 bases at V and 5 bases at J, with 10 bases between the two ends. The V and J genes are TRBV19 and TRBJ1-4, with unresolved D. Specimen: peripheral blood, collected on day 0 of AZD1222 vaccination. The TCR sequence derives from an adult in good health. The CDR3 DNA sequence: TGTGCCAGTAGTATGATTTCCGAGAATGAAAAACTGTTTTTT. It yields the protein CASSMISENEKLFF.